At least ten counts were recorded for the clone carrying this T cell receptor (beta chain). This specimen comes from a study of identical twins. This CDR3 region has 15 residues. Trimming shortened V by 7 bases and J by 2 bases, and 16 bases separated the two germline ends. CDR1 and CDR2 from the germline V gene are MNHNS and SASEGT. TCRdb redid the calling of the 5' RACE reads with MiXCR, one entry per CDR3 protein. This table holds approximately 590,000 distinct CDR3 sequences, 9% to 10% found once. In addition, the sample was reused for a study of yellow fever vaccine responses in identical twins. This second study notes: Twins reportedly appeared to share part of their vaccine T cell response while keeping part individual.

J is TRBJ2-3 and V is TRBV6-1; D possibly matches TRBD1 or TRBD2 (5 bases each). Sequencing was done on a sample of PBMCs. The TCR was taken from a woman between 18 and 29 years old in good health. The chain's CDR3 is CASTRDPGFTDTQYF. The DNA for the CDR3 is TGTGCCAGCACCCGGGACCCTGGGTTCACAGATACGCAGTATTTT.